These 9 T cell receptor beta chains share one sample of origin, sequenced in a study of beta chain features in type 1 diabetes. Isolated RNA was reverse transcribed in full, so expressed TCRB transcripts were sequenced. Clones were read by immunoSEQ multiplex PCR, and TCRdb kept only the in-frame ones, dropping some. This table holds hundreds of thousands of clones, about 32% found once. Material for sequencing was naive CD4+ T cells from blood. The receptors were sampled from a man younger than 30 in good health.

The chain combines TRBV30 with TRBJ2-2; no clear D. The CDR3 is made up of 12 amino acids. The germline gives CDR1 GTSNPN, CDR2 SVGIG (reference sequence). With 3 bases removed from V and 7 bases from J, the gap between germline ends came to 9 bases. The CDR3 loop is CAWRGGYGELFF. CDR3 nucleotide sequence: TGTGCCTGGAGGGGTGGATACGGGGAGCTGTTTTTT.

V and J are TRBV29-1 and TRBJ2-5; 9 bases map to TRBD2. CDR3 length: 13 amino acids. V shed 7 bases, J shed 4 bases, and the junction held 7 bases outside the gene matches. Germline CDR1 and CDR2: SQVTM and ANQGSEA. The CDR3 is CSAAGGGRETQYF. As DNA, the CDR3 is TGCAGCGCCGCGGGAGGGGGGCGAGAGACCCAGTACTTC.

The gene calls are TRBV18 and TRBJ1-1; D is uncertain. This CDR3 region has 12 residues. Germline V gene data show CDR1 as KGHSH and CDR2 as LQKENI. V lost 1 base and J lost 5, with 5 bases in between. The CDR3 spells CASSPQFTEAFF. CDR3 nucleotide sequence: TGTGCCAGCTCACCACAATTTACTGAAGCTTTCTTT.

The chain links TRBV7-9 to TRBJ2-3; D may be TRBD2 (5 bases). The germline CDR1 and CDR2 sequences are SEHNR and FQNEAQ (reference sequence). V was shortened by 4 bases and J by 0 bases, with 8 bases between the two germline ends. The CDR3 runs 14 residues. The CDR3 nucleotides are TGTGCCAGCAGCTCGACTACAAGCACAGATACGCAGTATTTT. Protein product: CASSSTTSTDTQYF.

This clone appeared a few times. The junction differs from germline at one of its ends, possibly a read error. This same CDR3 is encoded by further DNA sequences in the sample. CDR3 sequence (DNA): TGTGCCAGCAGCCTAGCGGGAGGCCCCTACGAGCAGTACTTC. Translated: CASSLAGGPYEQYF. The chain carries TRBV7-2 and TRBJ2-7, with 11 bases fitting TRBD2. The CDR3 runs to 14 residues. Germline V gene sequence: CDR1 SGHTA, CDR2 FQGNSA.

CDR3 amino acids: CASSSLAGRGAKNIQYF. The CDR3 DNA reads as TGTGCCAGCAGTAGCTTAGCGGGAAGGGGAGCCAAAAACATTCAGTACTTC. The chain carries TRBV27 and TRBJ2-4; 8 positions match TRBD2. CDR3 length equals 17 residues. V shed 5 bases and J 0 bases; nucleotides not matched to a gene: 9. From germline, CDR1 is MNHEY and CDR2 SMNVEV (reference sequence).

This clone appeared a few times. This chain joins TRBV10-3 and TRBJ1-3; D possibly corresponds to TRBD1 (5 bases). The CDR3 covers 14 residues. The V end was cut by 5 bases, the J end by 0 bases, with 8 bases between. Germline CDR1 and CDR2: ENHRY and SYGVKD. This chain's CDR3 is CAISTGSSGNTIYF. CDR3 nucleotides: TGTGCCATCAGTACAGGCAGCTCTGGAAACACCATATATTTT.

The CDR3 DNA sequence: TGTGCCAGCACCCTACAGGGATTTGCCGACGAGCAGTACTTC. Protein sequence: CASTLQGFADEQYF. The V and J genes are TRBV7-9 and TRBJ2-7; possibly TRBD1 for D (6 bases). The germline V and J ends were trimmed by 7 bases and 5 bases, with 18 bases remaining between them. CDR3 size: 14 residues. Germline loops: CDR1 SEHNR, CDR2 FQNEAQ (reference sequence).

This sequence joins TRBV6-1 and TRBJ1-2; the match to TRBD1 covers 12 bases. The V and J ends lost 4 bases and 8 bases, in that order; junction bases with no gene match: 8. Germline CDR1 is MNHNS and CDR2 is SASEGT. The CDR3 sequence is 15 residues long. CDR3 protein: CASSAEGQGAKGYTF. For the CDR3, the DNA is TGTGCCAGCAGTGCTGAGGGACAGGGGGCGAAAGGCTACACCTTC.